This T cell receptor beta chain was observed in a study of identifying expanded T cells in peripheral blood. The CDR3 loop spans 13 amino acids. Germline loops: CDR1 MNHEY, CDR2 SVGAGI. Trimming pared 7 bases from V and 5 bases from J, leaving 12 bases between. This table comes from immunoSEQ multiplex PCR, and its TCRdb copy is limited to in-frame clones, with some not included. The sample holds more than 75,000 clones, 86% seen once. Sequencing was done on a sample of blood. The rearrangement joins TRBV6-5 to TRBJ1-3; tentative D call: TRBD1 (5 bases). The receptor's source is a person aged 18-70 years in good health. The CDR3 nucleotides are TGTGCCAGCAAGGAGGGGCTTAGAAACACCATATATTTT. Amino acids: CASKEGLRNTIYF.